This TCR beta chain is drawn from a study of shared clonotypes between healthy human individuals. Germline V gene lookup returns CDR1 MDHEN and CDR2 SYDVKM. CDR3 length: 11 amino acids. With 6 bases removed from V and 5 bases from J, the gap between germline ends came to 7 bases. Those who donated were healthy HIV-negative adults, with no recent acute infections or vaccinations reported. Study-level results: When compared with the clonotypes that were shared by all four sorted-subset donors, the non-shared clonotypes turned out to have lower generation probabilities.

About this clone: As yet, its antigen is unknown.

TCRdb's copy holds only in-frame clones and misses some; the assay was immunoSEQ multiplex PCR. Among over a million clones listed, approximately 98% were seen once. The sequenced sample was naive CD4+ T cells sorted from blood. Subset described: CD45RA+ positively selected. The V gene is TRBV28, the J gene TRBJ1-2, with D hard to call. The sequence came from a man aged 25-40 years in good health. In DNA form, the CDR3 reads TGTGCCAGCAGAACGACTTATGGCTACACCTTC. This sequence encodes CASRTTYGYTF.